The 27 T cell receptor beta chains reported below all come from one sample, sequenced in a study of blood T cell repertoires in COVID-19. Clones were read by immunoSEQ multiplex PCR, and TCRdb kept only the in-frame ones, dropping some. The repertoire holds 70,000 or so clones, with just under 90% as singletons. The source material was peripheral blood. The receptors shown here come from a woman aged 80 or older with active COVID-19.

The rearrangement joins TRBV7-9 to TRBJ2-3; TRBD1 matches 8 bases. The CDR3 has 18 amino acids. Trimming cost V 3 bases and J 5 bases; bases outside gene matches: 16. Germline lookup yields CDR1 SEHNR and CDR2 FQNEAQ (reference sequence). CDR3 region: CASSFPGQVDWARDTQYF. CDR3 bases: TGTGCCAGCAGCTTCCCGGGACAGGTAGACTGGGCGCGAGATACGCAGTATTTT.

The chain couples TRBV19 to TRBJ2-1; a weak D match, TRBD2 (6 bases). The CDR3 covers 11 residues. Trimming removed 8 bases at V and 7 bases at J, with 9 bases between. Per germline, CDR1 LNHDA and CDR2 SQIVND (reference sequence). The CDR3: CASHGGNEQFF. Here the CDR3 DNA reads TGTGCCAGTCACGGAGGGAATGAGCAGTTCTTC. The full variable domain, its missing parts supplied by reference TRBV19 and TRBJ2-1, is DGGITQSPKYLFRKEGQNVTLSCEQNLNHDAMYWYRQDPGQGLRLIYYSQIVNDFQKGDIAEGYSVSREKKESFPLTVTSAQKNPTAFYLCASHGGNEQFFGPGTRLTVL.

J is TRBJ2-3 and V is TRBV9; 8 nucleotides match TRBD2. This CDR3 region has 16 residues. Germline CDR1 SGDLS, CDR2 YYNGEE. Trimming at V came to 0 bases and at J to 5 bases, leaving 8 bases not matched to a gene. The CDR3 DNA sequence: TGTGCCAGCAGCGTAGTAGGGTACAGCGGGAGAGATACGCAGTATTTT. Translating it yields CASSVVGYSGRDTQYF.

The rearrangement joins TRBV10-1 to TRBJ1-1, with unresolved D. Trimming removed 3 bases from V and 4 bases from J, with 9 bases in between. The CDR3 covers 13 residues. Germline-derived CDR1 and CDR2 are WNHNN and SYGVQD (reference sequence). CDR3 sequence (DNA): TGCGCCAGCAGTGACCTAGGCTGCACTGAAGCTTTCTTT. It is translated as CASSDLGCTEAFF.

This chain links TRBV11-2 with TRBJ2-1; unclear D gene. Between the trimmed V and J ends, which lost 5 bases and 15 bases, there was a span of 17 bases. CDR1 is SGHAT and CDR2 is FQNNGV in the germline V gene. The CDR3 loop spans 12 amino acids. CDR3 bases: TGTGCCAGCAGCCAATCAGGCGCTACCACGTTCTTC. Protein product: CASSQSGATTFF. Looking up the rest from reference TRBV11-2 and TRBJ2-1 gives the full variable domain: EAGVAQSPRYKIIEKRQSVAFWCNPISGHATLYWYQQILGQGPKLLIQFQNNGVVDDSQLPKDRFSAERLKGVDSTLKIQPAKLEDSAVYLCASSQSGATTFFGPGTRLTVL.

V gene TRBV7-2 combines with J gene TRBJ2-6, with TRBD2 as a possible D gene (5 bases). The CDR3 totals 18 residues. V lost 7 bases, J lost 0 bases, and 19 bases lay in between. Germline loops: CDR1 SGHTA, CDR2 FQGNSA. The CDR3 here is CASTPSRALSSGANVLTF. CDR3 in DNA: TGTGCCAGCACCCCTTCGCGGGCACTGAGCTCTGGGGCCAACGTCCTGACTTTC.

This chain connects TRBV5-5 to TRBJ2-3; D is perhaps TRBD2 (6 bases). V was shortened by 4 bases and J by 2 bases, with 14 bases between the two germline ends. The germline CDR1 and CDR2 sequences are SGHKS and YYEKEE (reference sequence). The CDR3 length is 15 residues. The CDR3 loop is CASSPWGDDTDTQYF. The CDR3 DNA is TGTGCCAGCAGCCCCTGGGGGGATGACACAGATACGCAGTATTTT.

The chain carries TRBV11-2 and TRBJ2-1; 10 positions agree with TRBD2. The CDR3 is 19 amino acids. Germline values: CDR1 SGHAT, CDR2 FQNNGV. V gave up 5 bases and J gave up 2 bases; unmatched junction bases: 15. CDR3 DNA sequence: TGTGCCAGCAGCGGACCGGGACTAGCGTCTCCTGTAGCCTACAATGAGCAGTTCTTC. Protein sequence: CASSGPGLASPVAYNEQFF.

The chain is built from TRBV27 and TRBJ1-1; D is uncertain. The CDR3 covers 14 residues. Germline CDR1 reads MNHEY; CDR2 reads SMNVEV (reference sequence). Trimming stripped 5 bases from V and 3 bases from J, with 13 bases between. The CDR3 spells CASSHGMKDTEAFF. The CDR3 region has the DNA TGTGCCAGCAGTCACGGGATGAAGGACACTGAAGCTTTCTTT.

The V call is TRBV27, the J call TRBJ1-6; no reliable D call. This CDR3 is built from 17 residues. From germline, CDR1 is MNHEY and CDR2 SMNVEV (reference sequence). The V end was cut by 1 base, the J end by 5 bases, with 15 bases between. CDR3 DNA sequence: TGTGCCAGCAGTTTATACTCAGCAAAGGGAGATAATTCACCCCTCCACTTT. Its protein is CASSLYSAKGDNSPLHF.

The chain has TRBV19 and TRBJ1-3; D is unclear. The CDR3 loop spans 15 amino acids. Trimming shortened V by 5 bases and J by 0 bases, and 11 bases separated the two germline ends. Germline CDR1 LNHDA, CDR2 SQIVND (reference sequence). CDR3: CASSVYSGSGNTIYF. CDR3 in DNA: TGTGCCAGTAGTGTATACTCCGGCTCTGGAAACACCATATATTTT.

This clone occurred once. The gene calls are TRBV5-5 and TRBJ1-4, with TRBD1 matching 8 bases. Germline CDR1 and CDR2: SGHKS and YYEKEE (reference sequence). This CDR3 is built from 15 residues. After removal of 1 base from V and 7 bases from J, the junction contained 6 bases not matched to a gene. The CDR3 DNA reads as TGTGCCAGCAGCTTGTCCCCAGGGGGCGGTGAAAAACTGTTTTTT. Translation: CASSLSPGGGEKLFF.

This chain uses TRBV7-2 with TRBJ1-2; D not certain. The V and J ends lost 5 bases and 5 bases respectively, with 21 bases between them. The V gene's germline CDR1 is SGHTA and CDR2 FQGNSA. The CDR3 is 16 amino acids. The CDR3 coding sequence is TGTGCCAGCAGCCCAATGTCTCTCGGGTCAAGGTATGGCTACACCTTC. This sequence encodes CASSPMSLGSRYGYTF.

V gene TRBV7-2 combines with J gene TRBJ2-5; possibly TRBD2 for D (6 bases). The ends were cut back, 2 bases at V and 5 bases at J, with 12 bases in the middle. This CDR3 has 14 amino acids. Germline V gene lookup returns CDR1 SGHTA and CDR2 FQGNSA. The CDR3, as DNA: TGTGCCAGCAGCTTAACGGGGCGGGACGAGACCCAGTACTTC. Residues: CASSLTGRDETQYF.

The chain carries TRBV19 and TRBJ2-7; D may be TRBD1 (6 bases). The CDR3 runs to 16 residues. Trimming took 5 bases from V and 2 from J, leaving 19 bases between them. Germline lookup yields CDR1 LNHDA and CDR2 SQIVND (reference sequence). The CDR3 protein is CASSPPPGHSPYEQYF. In DNA form, the CDR3 reads TGTGCCAGTAGTCCCCCCCCGGGACACAGCCCCTACGAGCAGTACTTC.

This chain joins TRBV6-5 and TRBJ2-7; 10 bases line up with TRBD2. The CDR3 runs 15 residues. Germline V gene sequence: CDR1 MNHEY, CDR2 SVGAGI. V lost 0 bases, J lost 1 base, and 0 bases stayed unmatched. As DNA, the CDR3 is TGTGCCAGCAGTTACTCTAGCGGGAGGTCCTACGAGCAGTACTTC. Amino acid sequence: CASSYSSGRSYEQYF.

This clone was counted once. This chain uses TRBV6-5 with TRBJ1-1, with 9 bases identical to TRBD1. V gave up 0 bases and J gave up 1 base; unmatched junction bases: 0. Germline V gives CDR1 MNHEY, CDR2 SVGAGI. The CDR3 runs to 15 residues. The CDR3, as DNA: TGTGCCAGCAGTTACTCGGGACAGGGGAACACTGAAGCTTTCTTT. Translation gives CASSYSGQGNTEAFF.

The chain carries TRBV28 and TRBJ2-1, with 8 bases aligning to TRBD2. Germline V gene data show CDR1 as MDHEN and CDR2 as SYDVKM. The CDR3 has 15 amino acids. Trimming removed 6 bases from V and 6 bases from J; junction bases left unmatched: 10. CDR3 sequence reads: CASRKDSGVGNEQFF. CDR3 bases: TGTGCCAGCAGAAAGGATAGCGGGGTCGGCAATGAGCAGTTCTTC. Looking up the rest from reference TRBV28 and TRBJ2-1 gives the full variable domain: DVKVTQSSRYLVKRTGEKVFLECVQDMDHENMFWYRQDPGLGLRLIYFSYDVKMKEKGDIPEGYSVSREKKERFSLILESASTNQTSMYLCASRKDSGVGNEQFFGPGTRLTVL.

V is TRBV19 and J is TRBJ1-5, with TRBD1 as a possible D gene (5 bases). Trimming stripped 3 bases from V and 0 bases from J, with 9 bases between. There are 15 residues in the CDR3. In germline, CDR1 is LNHDA, CDR2 SQIVND (reference sequence). CDR3 sequence: CASSIHRGSNQPQHF. Written as DNA, the CDR3 is TGTGCCAGTAGTATTCATAGGGGTAGCAATCAGCCCCAGCATTTT.

The gene calls are TRBV7-2 and TRBJ2-7; TRBD2 matches 7 bases. Per germline, CDR1 SGHTA and CDR2 FQGNSA. The CDR3 length is 12 residues. The J segment lost 9 bases and the V segment lost 2 bases, leaving 4 bases of the junction unmatched. CDR3 coding DNA: TGTGCCAGCAGCTTACGGACGGGAGGGCAGTACTTC. It translates to CASSLRTGGQYF.

The genes are TRBV3-1 (or the pseudogene TRBV3-2) and TRBJ1-1, with D possibly being TRBD1 (6 bases). The V and J ends lost 4 bases and 4 bases respectively, with 10 bases between them. Germline V gene lookup returns CDR1 LGHDT and CDR2 YNNKEL (reference sequence). The CDR3 spans 13 residues. CDR3 in DNA: TGTGCCAGCAGCCGACCCAGGGGCACTGAAGCTTTCTTT. It yields the protein CASSRPRGTEAFF.

The V gene is TRBV7-9, the J gene TRBJ2-1, with TRBD2 matching over 13 bases. The CDR3 contains 18 residues. Germline trimming cut 3 bases from V and 4 bases from J; bases unmatched to any gene: 9. Germline V gives CDR1 SEHNR, CDR2 FQNEAQ (reference sequence). This chain's CDR3 is CASSLRTSGSPGYNEQFF. CDR3 nucleotide sequence: TGTGCCAGCAGCTTGAGGACTAGCGGGAGCCCCGGATACAATGAGCAGTTCTTC. The full variable domain, completed using reference TRBV7-9 and TRBJ2-1, is DTGVSQNPRHKITKRGQNVTFRCDPISEHNRLYWYRQTLGQGPEFLTYFQNEAQLEKSRLLSDRFSAERPKGSFSTLEIQRTEQGDSAMYLCASSLRTSGSPGYNEQFFGPGTRLTVL.

The chain employs TRBV29-1 and TRBJ2-1; possibly TRBD2 for D (6 bases). CDR3 length: 14 amino acids. V lost 3 bases and J 7 bases, leaving 16 bases between the germline ends. CDR1 SQVTM and CDR2 ANQGSEA come from the germline V gene. The CDR3 is CSVDFGSRVNEQFF. The CDR3 DNA reads TGCAGCGTTGATTTCGGGAGCCGGGTTAATGAGCAGTTCTTC.

CDR3 residues: CASGPPNTGNYGYTF. The CDR3 nucleotides are TGTGCTAGTGGCCCACCTAATACAGGGAACTATGGCTACACCTTC. V is TRBV12-5 and J is TRBJ1-2; perhaps TRBD1 as D (6 bases). V was clipped by 6 bases and J by 2 bases, with 16 bases between them. The CDR3 covers 15 residues. The germline V gene encodes CDR1 LGHNT and CDR2 FRNRAP.

To note about this clone: Other DNA sequences of this sample code for an identical CDR3. The rearrangement uses TRBV19 and TRBJ2-3; D perhaps matches TRBD2 (5 bases). Germline V CDR1 and CDR2: LNHDA, SQIVND (reference sequence). Trimming left V 5 bases short and J 2 bases short, with 11 bases between. There are 14 residues in the CDR3. The DNA of the CDR3 is TGTGCCAGTAGTGACCGGGGTCTCACAGATACGCAGTATTTT. Its protein product is CASSDRGLTDTQYF. The full variable domain, its missing parts supplied by reference TRBV19 and TRBJ2-3, is DGGITQSPKYLFRKEGQNVTLSCEQNLNHDAMYWYRQDPGQGLRLIYYSQIVNDFQKGDIAEGYSVSREKKESFPLTVTSAQKNPTAFYLCASSDRGLTDTQYFGPGTRLTVL.

V usage is TRBV14 and J usage is TRBJ2-7; TRBD2 is a possible D gene (5 bases). This CDR3 contains 15 residues. Germline assignment: CDR1 SGHDN and CDR2 FVKESK. V lost 4 bases to trimming and J lost 0 bases, with 13 bases between them. CDR3 amino acids: CASSPTSAGSYEQYF. As DNA, the CDR3 is TGTGCCAGCAGCCCCACTTCCGCGGGCTCCTACGAGCAGTACTTC.

The rearrangement links TRBV5-1 to TRBJ1-1, with D possibly TRBD1 on 6 matching bases. The CDR3 has 16 residues. Trimming took off 0 bases at V and 0 bases at J, with 12 bases between the two ends. Germline V gives CDR1 SGHRS, CDR2 YFSETQ. CDR3 protein: CASSLAAGAMNTEAFF. The CDR3 nucleotides read TGCGCCAGCAGCTTGGCCGCGGGGGCCATGAACACTGAAGCTTTCTTT.